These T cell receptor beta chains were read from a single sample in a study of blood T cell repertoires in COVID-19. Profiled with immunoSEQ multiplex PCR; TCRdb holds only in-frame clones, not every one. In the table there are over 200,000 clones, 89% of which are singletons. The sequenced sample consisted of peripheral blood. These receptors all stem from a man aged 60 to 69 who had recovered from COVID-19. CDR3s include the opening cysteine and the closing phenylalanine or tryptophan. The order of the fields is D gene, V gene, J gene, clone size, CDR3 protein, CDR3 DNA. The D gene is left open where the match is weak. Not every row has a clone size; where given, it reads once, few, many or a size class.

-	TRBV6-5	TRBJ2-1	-	CASSYVRGYNEQFF	TGTGCCAGCAGTTACGTCCGGGGCTACAATGAGCAGTTCTTC
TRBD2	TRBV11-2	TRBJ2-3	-	CASSSPWTSGGAGDTQYF	TGTGCCAGCAGCTCACCCTGGACTAGCGGGGGGGCTGGGGATACGCAGTATTTT
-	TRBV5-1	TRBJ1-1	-	CASSLNQGEAFF	TGCGCCAGCAGCTTAAATCAGGGGGAAGCTTTCTTT
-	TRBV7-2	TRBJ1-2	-	CASSFRVYGYTF	TGTGCCAGCAGCTTCCGTGTCTATGGCTACACCTTC
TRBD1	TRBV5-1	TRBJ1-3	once	CASSSNGQGGNTIYF	TGCGCCAGCAGCTCGAACGGACAGGGGGGAAACACCATATATTTT
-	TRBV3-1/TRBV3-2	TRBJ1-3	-	CASSKTAQGGNTIYF	TGTGCCAGCAGCAAGACAGCTCAGGGTGGAAACACCATATATTTT
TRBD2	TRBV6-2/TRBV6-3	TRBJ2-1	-	CASSYPLGSGVSYNEQFF	TGTGCCAGCAGTTACCCGCTTGGGAGCGGGGTTTCCTACAATGAGCAGTTCTTC
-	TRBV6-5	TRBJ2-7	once	CASSYNAGFSGEQYF	TGTGCCAGCAGTTACAATGCAGGGTTTAGCGGCGAGCAGTACTTC
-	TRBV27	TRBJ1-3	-	CASSLDRTSGNTIYF	TGTGCCAGCAGCCTGGACAGAACCTCTGGAAACACCATATATTTT
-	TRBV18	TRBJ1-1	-	CASSPSGSTEAFF	TGTGCCAGCTCACCATCCGGGAGCACTGAAGCTTTCTTT
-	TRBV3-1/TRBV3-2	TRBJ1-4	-	CASSVRTATNEKLFF	TGTGCCAGCAGCGTAAGGACAGCAACTAATGAAAAACTGTTTTTT
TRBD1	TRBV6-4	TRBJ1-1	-	CASRPDRGNTEAFF	TGTGCCAGCAGGCCGGACAGGGGGAACACTGAAGCTTTCTTT
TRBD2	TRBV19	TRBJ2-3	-	CASSVSGGGAVDTQYF	TGTGCCAGTAGTGTGTCTGGCGGGGGGGCCGTAGATACGCAGTATTTT
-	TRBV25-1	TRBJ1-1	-	CASSPSSYPEAFF	TGTGCCAGCAGTCCTTCCTCCTATCCTGAAGCTTTCTTT